Sequencing of this T cell receptor beta chain was carried out in a study of early T cells in non-severe SARS-CoV-2 infection. Turning to the study itself: The study sequenced bulk RNA from unsorted whole blood, with chains unpaired.

The CDR3 is 15 amino acids. Germline loops: CDR1 SGHVS, CDR2 FNYEAQ. Trimming removed 5 bases from V and 2 bases from J; junction bases left unmatched: 6. The study, taken as a whole, reports: In VDJdb matching, anti-spike CD8 responses were favored while private and CD4 specificities went missing.

Unique molecular identifier tags were affixed to discrete cDNA molecules. TCRdb analysed the 5' RACE reads with MiXCR anew, one entry per CDR3 protein. This sample carries 35,000 to 50,000 distinct CDR3 sequences, around 5.8% of them seen once, and the ten largest clones take roughly 4%. This clonotype came up many times. Its target is unknown. The chain joins TRBV7-6 to TRBJ2-7; 10 bases match TRBD2. This sequence was found in an adult who was a healthcare worker with PCR-confirmed SARS-CoV-2 infection or an uninfected control (not recorded which). The starting material was whole blood, obtained at baseline. The CDR3 region has the DNA TGTGCCAGCAGCCCGGGGACTAGCGCTACCTACGAGCAGTACTTC. It is translated as CASSPGTSATYEQYF. Full variable domain (remainder filled in from reference TRBV7-6 and TRBJ2-7): GAGVSQSPRYKVTKRGQDVALRCDPISGHVSLYWYRQALGQGPEFLTYFNYEAQQDKSGLPNDRFSAERPEGSISTLTIQRTEQRDSAMYRCASSPGTSATYEQYFGPGTRLTVT.